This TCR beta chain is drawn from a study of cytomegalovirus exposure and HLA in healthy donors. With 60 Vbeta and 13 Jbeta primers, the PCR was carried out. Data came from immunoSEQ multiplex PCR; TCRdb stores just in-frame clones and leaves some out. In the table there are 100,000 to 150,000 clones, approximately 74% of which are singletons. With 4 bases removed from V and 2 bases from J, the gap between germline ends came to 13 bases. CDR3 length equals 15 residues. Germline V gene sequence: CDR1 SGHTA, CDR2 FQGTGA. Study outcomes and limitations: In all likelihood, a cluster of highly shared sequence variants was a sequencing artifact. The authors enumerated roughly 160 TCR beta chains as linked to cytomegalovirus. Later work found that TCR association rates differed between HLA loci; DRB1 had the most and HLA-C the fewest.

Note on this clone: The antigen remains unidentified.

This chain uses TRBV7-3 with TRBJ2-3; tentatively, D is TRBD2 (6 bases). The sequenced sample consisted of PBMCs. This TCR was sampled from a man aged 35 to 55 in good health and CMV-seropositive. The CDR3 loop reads CASSSPRGPTDTQYF. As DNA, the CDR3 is TGTGCCAGCAGCTCGCCGCGGGGACCCACAGATACGCAGTATTTT.